This entry lists 10 T cell receptor beta chains sequenced from one sample in a study of regulatory T cells in long-lasting Graves disease. The authors built TCR beta libraries using iRepertoire HTBI primers and Arm-PCR of CDR3 regions. TCRdb re-called the multiplex PCR reads through MiXCR, storing one row per CDR3 protein. The table lists about 610,000 distinct CDR3 sequences, about 15% of them singletons. The time point denotes: newly diagnosed GD, antithyroid drugs for less than 3 months. Scientists built the TCR library using RNA that was extracted from PBMCs. The same sample was also studied in work on T cells in Graves' hyperthyroidism and ophthalmopathy.

Sequenced material: peripheral blood mononuclear cells (PBMCs), taken at new diagnosis, from a patient treated with antithyroid drugs. These receptors were obtained from a man aged 18 to 29 with Graves disease.

The chain is built from TRBV13 and TRBJ2-2; D is unclear. Germline CDR1 and CDR2: PRHDT and FYEKMQ (reference sequence). The germline V and J ends were trimmed by 8 bases and 5 bases, with 12 bases remaining between them. CDR3 length: 13 residues. The CDR3 nucleotides are TGTGCCAGCGTTGGGCCTCTGACCGGGGAGCTGTTTTTT. Amino acids: CASVGPLTGELFF.

This clonotype was recorded many times. The chain has TRBV20-1 and TRBJ2-2; D gene uncertain. Germline values: CDR1 DFQATT, CDR2 SNEGSKA (reference sequence). This CDR3 is 11 amino acids long. V lost 1 base and J 6 bases, leaving 3 bases between the germline ends. The CDR3 DNA is TGCAGTGCTAGAGCACCCGGGGAGCTGTTTTTT. Its translation is CSARAPGELFF.

This chain's CDR3 is CASSALYGTSGRMDTQYF. The CDR3 nucleotides are TGTGCCAGCAGTGCTCTATACGGGACTAGTGGTCGAATGGATACGCAGTATTTT. The rearrangement joins TRBV25-1 to TRBJ2-3; 8 nucleotides match TRBD2. Trimming removed 4 bases from V and 6 bases from J; junction bases left unmatched: 18. Germline V gene data show CDR1 as MGHDK and CDR2 as SYGVNS. This CDR3 contains 18 residues.

Only a few counts were recorded for this clonotype. J is TRBJ1-1 and V is TRBV29-1, with D perhaps matching TRBD1 (6 bases). Germline-derived CDR1 and CDR2 are SQVTM and ANQGSEA. V dropped 5 bases and J dropped 5 bases, with 15 bases sitting between them. CDR3 size: 13 residues. In nucleotides, the CDR3 is TGCAGCGTTCATGAGGGGGAATGGACTGAAGCTTTCTTT. Protein sequence: CSVHEGEWTEAFF. Full variable domain (rest looked up from reference TRBV29-1 and TRBJ1-1): SAVISQKPSRDICQRGTSLTIQCQVDSQVTMMFWYRQQPGQSLTLIATANQGSEATYESGFVIDKFPISRPNLTFSTLTVSNMSPEDSSIYLCSVHEGEWTEAFFGQGTRLTVV.

The rearrangement uses TRBV11-3 and TRBJ1-5, with 10 bases aligning to TRBD1. Germline CDR1 SGHNT, CDR2 YENEEA. The length of the CDR3 is 15 residues. V was pared by 1 base and J by 5 bases, with 2 bases of the junction left unmatched. The CDR3 reads CASSLAGTGDQPQHF. The CDR3 nucleotides read TGTGCCAGCAGCTTAGCTGGGACAGGGGATCAGCCCCAGCATTTT.

This clonotype was picked up a small number of times. The chain combines TRBV28 with TRBJ2-7, with D perhaps given as TRBD1 or TRBD2 (6 bases each). V was shortened by 1 base and J by 6 bases, with 19 bases between the two germline ends. The CDR3 covers 16 residues. Germline V gene sequence: CDR1 MDHEN, CDR2 SYDVKM. The CDR3 reads CASSLLKWGRGIEQYF. The CDR3 nucleotides are TGTGCCAGCAGTTTATTAAAATGGGGGCGCGGGATCGAGCAGTACTTC.

Note on this clonotype: Being one base from a much bigger clone, this may be a read error. The gene calls are TRBV28 and TRBJ2-3; D unresolved. Germline loops: CDR1 MDHEN, CDR2 SYDVKM. The CDR3 contains 13 residues. CDR3 sequence reads: CTTLKIGTQIRYF. The CDR3 nucleotides are TGTACCACCTTAAAAATCGGCACCCAAATACGGTATTTT.

This clonotype was counted many times. This chain uses TRBV7-9 with TRBJ2-2; 8 bases match TRBD2. The CDR3 has 19 amino acids. Germline assignment: CDR1 SEHNR and CDR2 FQNEAQ (reference sequence). The ends lost 7 bases at V and 6 bases at J; junction bases unmatched: 22. The CDR3 DNA reads TGTGCCAGCACCGTACTGGAAGGTAGCGGGAAGATAATCGCCGGGGAGCTGTTTTTT. As protein: CASTVLEGSGKIIAGELFF.

There are a few counts of this clonotype. The chain uses TRBV18 and TRBJ2-2; possibly TRBD2 for D (6 bases). In germline, CDR1 is KGHSH, CDR2 LQKENI. V was cut by 3 bases and J by 1 base, with 12 bases left in between. The CDR3 is 16 amino acids. The CDR3 nucleotides read TGTGCCAGCTCACCGACAAGCGGGTTGAACACCGGGGAGCTGTTTTTT. Translation gives CASSPTSGLNTGELFF.

This clonotype was seen repeatedly, ten times or more. The CDR3 DNA is TGTGCCAGCAGCTCCCGCCCCGGGGACGGTAATGAAAAACTGTTTTTT. Protein sequence: CASSSRPGDGNEKLFF. The rearrangement links TRBV11-2 to TRBJ1-4; D may be TRBD1 (5 bases). This CDR3 is 16 amino acids long. Germline V gene lookup returns CDR1 SGHAT and CDR2 FQNNGV. V lost 4 bases and J 4 bases, leaving 16 bases between the germline ends.